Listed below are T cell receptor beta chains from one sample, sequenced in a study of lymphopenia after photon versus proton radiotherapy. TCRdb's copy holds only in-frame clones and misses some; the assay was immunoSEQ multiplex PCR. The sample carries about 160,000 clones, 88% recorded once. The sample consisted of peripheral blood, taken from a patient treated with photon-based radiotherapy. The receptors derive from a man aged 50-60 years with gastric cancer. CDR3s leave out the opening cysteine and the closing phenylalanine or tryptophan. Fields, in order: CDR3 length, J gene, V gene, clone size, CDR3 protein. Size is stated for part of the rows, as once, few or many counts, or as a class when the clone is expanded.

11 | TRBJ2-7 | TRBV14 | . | ASNRDRGYEQY
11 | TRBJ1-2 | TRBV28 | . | ASSLPGNYGYT
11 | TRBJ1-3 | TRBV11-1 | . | ASSPHTGNTIY
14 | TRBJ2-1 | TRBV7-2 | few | ASSLSADSSYNEQF
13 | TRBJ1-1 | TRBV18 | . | ASSPGTGLDTEAF
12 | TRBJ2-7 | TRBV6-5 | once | ASTLTSGSSEQY
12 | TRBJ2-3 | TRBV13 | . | ASTGTRGGNTQY
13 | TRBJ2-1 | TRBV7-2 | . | ASSLVQAAYNEQF
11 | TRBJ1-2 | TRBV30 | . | AWSPDRVNGYT
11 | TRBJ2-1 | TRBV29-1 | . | SEQTGIYNEQF
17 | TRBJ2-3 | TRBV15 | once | ATSRSITAGTGGTDTQY
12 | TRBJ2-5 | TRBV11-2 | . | ASSRDSFPPDQY
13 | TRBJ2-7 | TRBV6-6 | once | ASTTTGTSLYEQY
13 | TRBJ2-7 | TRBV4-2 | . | ASSPISGSSYEQY
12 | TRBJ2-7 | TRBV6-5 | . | ASSYRGLAYEQY
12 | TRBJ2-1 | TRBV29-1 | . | SVDAGSSYNEQF
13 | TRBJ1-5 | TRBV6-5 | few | ASSLTGTGDQPQH
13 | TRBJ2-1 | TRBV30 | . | AWSPPVLSTDEQF
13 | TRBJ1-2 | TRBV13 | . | ASSPGRNRNWGYT
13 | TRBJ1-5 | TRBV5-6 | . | ASSRYQGSNQPQH
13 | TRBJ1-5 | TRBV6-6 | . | ASSSAGSSNQPQH
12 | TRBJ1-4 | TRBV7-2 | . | ASSWTGGNEKLF
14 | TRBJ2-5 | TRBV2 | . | ASSEGTGGNSETQY
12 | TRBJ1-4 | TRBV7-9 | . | ASNPGQGNEKLF
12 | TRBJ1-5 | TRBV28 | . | ASRDSGGNQPQH
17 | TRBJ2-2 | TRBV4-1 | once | ASSQDPQGWTSAAGELF
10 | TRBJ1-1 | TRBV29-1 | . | SAPEGDTEAF
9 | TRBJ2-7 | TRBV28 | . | ASSSRGEQY
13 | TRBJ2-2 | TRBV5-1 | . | ASSPDRVGTGELF
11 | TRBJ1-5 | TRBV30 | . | AWSAGRDQPQH
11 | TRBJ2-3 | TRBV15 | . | ATSRVGADTQY
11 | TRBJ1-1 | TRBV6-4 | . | ASRPEGRSEAF
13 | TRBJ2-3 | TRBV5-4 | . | ASSLRTSGGRAQY
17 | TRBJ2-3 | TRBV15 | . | ATSRGQGAGESSTDTQY
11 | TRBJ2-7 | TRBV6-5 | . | ASSYALGYEQY
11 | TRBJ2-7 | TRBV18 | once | ASSVHKNDEQY
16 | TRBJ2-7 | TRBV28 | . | ASTRGTGSPSSTGEQY
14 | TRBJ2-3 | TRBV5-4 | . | ASSGGGLAGADTQY
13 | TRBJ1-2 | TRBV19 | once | ASSALGDRDYGYT
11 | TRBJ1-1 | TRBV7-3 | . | ASSLKGGAEAF
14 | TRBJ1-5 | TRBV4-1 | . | ASSQGEAQGNQPQH
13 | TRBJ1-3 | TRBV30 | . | AWRRGASSGNTIY
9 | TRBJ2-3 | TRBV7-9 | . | ASSFTDTQY
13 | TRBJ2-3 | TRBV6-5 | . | ASSSLAGGTDTQY
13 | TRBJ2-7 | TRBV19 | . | ASTPGGAGNYEQY